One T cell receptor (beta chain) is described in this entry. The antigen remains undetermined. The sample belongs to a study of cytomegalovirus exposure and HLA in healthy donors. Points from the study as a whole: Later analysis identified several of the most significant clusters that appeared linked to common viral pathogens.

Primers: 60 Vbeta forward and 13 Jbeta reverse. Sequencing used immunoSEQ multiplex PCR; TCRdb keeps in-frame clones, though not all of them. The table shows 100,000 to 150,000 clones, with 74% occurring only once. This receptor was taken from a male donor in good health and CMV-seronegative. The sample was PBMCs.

The CDR3 DNA sequence: TGCAGCGTTGTCGGGAGGGGACATGAAAAACTGTTTTTT. Amino acid sequence: CSVVGRGHEKLFF. The chain employs TRBV29-1 and TRBJ1-4, with a possible D match to TRBD1 (5 bases). Trimming removed 4 bases at V and 6 bases at J, with 12 bases between. The CDR3 has 13 residues. The germline CDR1 and CDR2 sequences are SQVTM and ANQGSEA.